A selection of T cell receptor beta chains follows, all from one sample in a study of early T cells in non-severe SARS-CoV-2 infection. TCRdb re-derived calls from the 5' RACE reads in MiXCR, one entry per CDR3 protein. Of more than 15,000 distinct CDR3 sequences in the sample, approximately 5.4% are singletons; the top ten hold approximately 7%. The specimen sequenced was whole blood. The origin of the receptors is an adult who was a healthcare worker with PCR-confirmed SARS-CoV-2 infection or an uninfected control (not recorded which). CDR3s include the opening cysteine and the closing phenylalanine or tryptophan. Fields, in order: V gene, clone size, D gene, J gene, CDR3 length, CDR3 protein, CDR3 DNA. D genes are given only for firm matches. Clone sizes are given selectively: once, few, many, or a class where the clone is expanded.

TRBV20-1,many,NA,TRBJ2-3,11,CSARSGAREYF,TGCAGTGCGCGGTCCGGGGCGCGAGAGTATTTT
TRBV29-1,many,NA,TRBJ2-3,14,CSVEGSPYTDTQYF,TGCAGCGTTGAGGGTTCCCCCTACACAGATACGCAGTATTTT
TRBV27,NA,TRBD1,TRBJ2-4,20,CASSFPSIRDRTLAKNIQYF,TGTGCCAGCAGTTTCCCCTCAATCCGGGACAGGACTCTAGCCAAAAACATTCAGTACTTC
TRBV20-1,few,NA,TRBJ2-1,13,CSDGRSSYNEQFF,TGCAGTGACGGACGGAGCTCCTACAATGAGCAGTTCTTC
TRBV4-1,many,TRBD1,TRBJ1-4,17,CASSQDPYRGQGEKLFF,TGCGCCAGCAGCCAAGATCCCTACAGGGGGCAGGGTGAAAAACTGTTTTTT
TRBV4-3,NA,TRBD2,TRBJ2-2,17,CASSQEAGALGTGELFF,TGCGCCAGCAGCCAAGAAGCGGGGGCGTTGGGCACCGGGGAGCTGTTTTTT
TRBV6-6,many,NA,TRBJ1-2,14,CASSYLADNYGYTF,TGTGCCAGCAGTTACCTGGCGGATAACTATGGCTACACCTTC
TRBV27,NA,NA,TRBJ2-2,12,CASSLKTGELFF,TGTGCCAGCAGTCTTAAGACCGGGGAGCTGTTTTTT
TRBV10-3,many,NA,TRBJ2-2,14,CAIRSPGNTGELFF,TGTGCCATCAGGTCCCCTGGGAACACCGGGGAGCTGTTTTTT
TRBV6-5,medium-sized,TRBD2,TRBJ2-1,16,CASSPWGSGRANEQFF,TGTGCCAGCAGTCCCTGGGGTAGCGGGAGGGCCAATGAGCAGTTCTTC
TRBV7-2,many,TRBD2,TRBJ2-3,15,CASSSRRLARDTQYF,TGTGCCAGCAGCTCCCGGAGACTAGCGCGAGATACGCAGTATTTT
TRBV27,many,TRBD1,TRBJ2-1,16,CASSSPGQGVYNEQFF,TGTGCCAGCAGTTCTCCGGGACAGGGAGTTTACAATGAGCAGTTCTTC
TRBV12-3/TRBV12-4,many,NA,TRBJ2-5,14,CASSPQLAPETQYF,TGTGCCAGCAGTCCGCAGCTGGCCCCAGAGACCCAGTACTTC